What follows are 29 T cell receptor beta chains derived from one specimen sequenced in a study of shared clonotypes between healthy human individuals. Data came from immunoSEQ multiplex PCR; TCRdb stores just in-frame clones and leaves some out. Here the sample spans millions of clones, 80% to 95% being singletons. The sequenced material came from naive CD4+ T cells from PBMCs. As for subset: CD45RA+ positively selected. The receptors here all came from a man aged 18 to 30 in good health. Some clones in this sample may be carry-over from other donors' samples.

The V call is TRBV27, the J call TRBJ1-5; D not resolved. Germline CDR1 is MNHEY and CDR2 is SMNVEV (reference sequence). Trimming removed 9 bases from V and 6 bases from J, with 6 bases in between. The CDR3 is made up of 10 amino acids. CDR3 in amino acids: CARLRQPQHF. The CDR3 DNA is TGTGCCAGACTCCGTCAGCCCCAGCATTTT.

V gene TRBV5-1 combines with J gene TRBJ1-1; the D is unclear. The CDR3 runs 16 residues. Trimming took off 0 bases at V and 1 base at J, with 13 bases between the two ends. CDR1 and CDR2 (germline): SGHRS, YFSETQ. This chain's CDR3 is CASSLEAQPWNTEAFF. The CDR3 DNA sequence: TGCGCCAGCAGCTTGGAGGCTCAGCCTTGGAACACTGAAGCTTTCTTT.

The V and J genes are TRBV16 and TRBJ1-4; no clear D. The CDR3 runs 13 residues. Between the trimmed V and J ends, which lost 1 base and 5 bases, there was a span of 5 bases. The germline gives CDR1 KGHSY, CDR2 FQNENV. The CDR3: CASSQFMNEKLFF. For the CDR3, the DNA is TGTGCCAGCAGCCAATTTATGAATGAAAAACTGTTTTTT. Using reference TRBV16 and TRBJ1-4 for the parts outside the CDR3, the full variable domain is GEEVAQTPKHLVRGEGQKAKLYCAPIKGHSYVFWYQQVLKNEFKFLISFQNENVFDETGMPKERFSAKCLPNSPCSLEIQATKLEDSAVYFCASSQFMNEKLFFGSGTQLSVL.

The chain has TRBV19 and TRBJ1-2, with TRBD1 matching 8 bases. The V gene end was trimmed by 4 bases and the J gene end by 4 bases; junction bases not matched to a gene: 11. The CDR3 has 16 amino acids. Germline assignment: CDR1 LNHDA and CDR2 SQIVND (reference sequence). As DNA, the CDR3 is TGTGCCAGTAGTAGCAGGGGGCTAGGTGGGCCCTATGGCTACACCTTC. Residues: CASSSRGLGGPYGYTF. Full variable domain (outside the CDR3, taken from reference TRBV19 and TRBJ1-2): DGGITQSPKYLFRKEGQNVTLSCEQNLNHDAMYWYRQDPGQGLRLIYYSQIVNDFQKGDIAEGYSVSREKKESFPLTVTSAQKNPTAFYLCASSSRGLGGPYGYTFGSGTRLTVV.

The chain has TRBV28 and TRBJ1-2; D ambiguous. From germline, CDR1 is MDHEN and CDR2 SYDVKM. This CDR3 has 12 residues. V lost 6 bases to trimming and J lost 4 bases, with 9 bases between them. CDR3 amino acids: CASRDGVYGYTF. CDR3 nucleotides: TGTGCCAGCAGGGACGGAGTCTATGGCTACACCTTC.

J is TRBJ1-6 and V is TRBV30, with a possible D match to TRBD1 (6 bases). This CDR3 spans 13 amino acids. Deletions cut 4 bases from V and 9 bases from J, with 13 bases between. Per the germline V gene, CDR1 is GTSNPN and CDR2 is SVGIG (reference sequence). The CDR3 nucleotides read TGTGCCTGGACGGACAGAAGAGGTTCACCCCTCCACTTT. Translating it yields CAWTDRRGSPLHF.

On this clone: This specimen includes other DNA sequences encoding the same CDR3. The rearrangement joins TRBV28 to TRBJ1-2; D is ambiguous. The V and J ends lost 2 bases and 5 bases respectively, with 6 bases between them. This CDR3 has 12 residues. Looked up from germline, CDR1 is MDHEN and CDR2 is SYDVKM. The CDR3 coding sequence is TGTGCCAGCAGTTTAGTAGGGTATGGCTACACCTTC. Its protein product is CASSLVGYGYTF.

The gene calls are TRBV13 and TRBJ1-4; perhaps TRBD1 as D (6 bases). CDR3 size: 15 residues. CDR1 and CDR2 (germline): PRHDT, FYEKMQ (reference sequence). V was cut by 5 bases and J by 4 bases, with 14 bases left in between. The CDR3 region has the DNA TGTGCCAGCAGCGCTTGGACAGACCATAATGAAAAACTGTTTTTT. Protein sequence: CASSAWTDHNEKLFF.

The V call is TRBV7-9, the J call TRBJ2-1, with D perhaps being TRBD1 or TRBD2 (5 bases each). This CDR3 region has 16 residues. V was pared by 3 bases and J by 0 bases, with 12 bases between. Germline CDR1 and CDR2: SEHNR and FQNEAQ (reference sequence). The CDR3 is CASSLLGASSYNEQFF. CDR3 sequence (DNA): TGTGCCAGCAGCTTGCTCGGGGCAAGCTCCTACAATGAGCAGTTCTTC. Looking up the rest from reference TRBV7-9 and TRBJ2-1 gives the full variable domain: DTGVSQNPRHKITKRGQNVTFRCDPISEHNRLYWYRQTLGQGPEFLTYFQNEAQLEKSRLLSDRFSAERPKGSFSTLEIQRTEQGDSAMYLCASSLLGASSYNEQFFGPGTRLTVL.

CDR3 DNA sequence: TGCGCCAGCAGCTCGGGGACTAGCGGTATTTCCTACAATGAGCAGTTCTTC. Its protein is CASSSGTSGISYNEQFF. This chain links TRBV5-1 with TRBJ2-1; TRBD2 aligns across 11 bases. This CDR3 region has 17 residues. V trimming: 3 bases; J trimming: 1 base; junction bases outside the gene matches: 6. CDR1 and CDR2 from the germline V gene are SGHRS and YFSETQ.

V usage is TRBV7-8 and J usage is TRBJ2-7; 9 nucleotides line up with TRBD1. Germline V gene data show CDR1 as SGHVS and CDR2 as FQNEAQ. J lost 0 bases, V lost 2 bases, and 11 bases had no gene match. The CDR3 is made up of 18 amino acids. This CDR3 is CASSLRGGQGSASYEQYF. In nucleotides, the CDR3 is TGTGCCAGCAGCTTAAGGGGGGGACAGGGTTCGGCCTCCTACGAGCAGTACTTC.

This chain links TRBV6-6 with TRBJ1-4; 7 bases match TRBD1. The CDR3 totals 14 residues. Trimming took 2 bases from V and 7 from J; bases not matched to a gene: 4. Germline V gene sequence: CDR1 MNHNY, CDR2 SVGAGI (reference sequence). Here the CDR3 DNA reads TGTGCCAGCAGTTACCCCCAGGGGGGTGAAAAACTGTTTTTT. Translated, it gives CASSYPQGGEKLFF.

The chain uses TRBV9 and TRBJ1-2, with 11 bases aligning to TRBD1. V shed 0 bases, J shed 8 bases, and the junction held 12 bases outside the gene matches. Looked up from germline, CDR1 is SGDLS and CDR2 is YYNGEE. The CDR3 is 17 residues long. The CDR3 DNA reads as TGTGCCAGCAGCGTAGTAGGTACAGGACAGGGGGCTGGAGGCTACACCTTC. Protein product: CASSVVGTGQGAGGYTF.

The chain employs TRBV15 and TRBJ2-7; 8 bases map to TRBD2. CDR3 size: 16 residues. Per germline, CDR1 LNHNV and CDR2 YYDKDF (reference sequence). The V gene end was trimmed by 1 base and the J gene end by 5 bases; junction bases not matched to a gene: 10. The CDR3, as DNA: TGTGCCACCAGCAGAGGCCTGACTAGCGATATCGACGAGCAGTACTTC. Residues: CATSRGLTSDIDEQYF. The full variable domain, completed using reference TRBV15 and TRBJ2-7, is DAMVIQNPRYQVTQFGKPVTLSCSQTLNHNVMYWYQQKSSQAPKLLFHYYDKDFNNEADTPDNFQSRRPNTSFCFLDIRSPGLGDTAMYLCATSRGLTSDIDEQYFGPGTRLTVT.

The V call is TRBV4-1, the J call TRBJ2-5; TRBD1 aligns across 9 bases. V gave up 4 bases and J gave up 5 bases; unmatched junction bases: 8. Germline assignment: CDR1 MGHRA and CDR2 YSYEKL. The CDR3 loop spans 15 amino acids. The CDR3 DNA follows: TGCGCCAGCAGCCTAATAGGGACAGGGACTGAGACCCAGTACTTC. Translation gives CASSLIGTGTETQYF.

V and J are TRBV11-2 and TRBJ2-1, with 9 bases matching TRBD1. In germline, CDR1 is SGHAT, CDR2 FQNNGV. With V trimmed by 5 bases and J by 9 bases, 8 bases remained unmatched. This CDR3 region has 14 residues. The chain's CDR3 is CASSPGTGFREQFF. The CDR3 nucleotides read TGTGCCAGCAGCCCAGGGACAGGGTTTCGTGAGCAGTTCTTC.

The genes are TRBV27 and TRBJ2-7, with a tentative D call TRBD1 (5 bases). Germline CDR1 and CDR2: MNHEY and SMNVEV (reference sequence). Trimming removed 6 bases at V and 6 bases at J, with 15 bases between. The CDR3 has 13 residues. The CDR3 DNA follows: TGTGCCAGCAGCCAGGGTAGCCCTGGCGAGCAGTACTTC. This sequence encodes CASSQGSPGEQYF.

V is TRBV19 and J is TRBJ2-4; D possibly matches TRBD1 or TRBD2 (5 bases each). Germline lookup yields CDR1 LNHDA and CDR2 SQIVND (reference sequence). The CDR3 is made up of 14 amino acids. Between the trimmed V and J ends, which lost 6 bases and 4 bases, there was a span of 13 bases. CDR3 nucleotides: TGTGCCAGTAGCTCCTCCGGGACGAAAAACATTCAGTACTTC. It codes for CASSSSGTKNIQYF.

A single count supports this clone. The chain joins TRBV5-5 to TRBJ2-7; D unclear. Looked up from germline, CDR1 is SGHKS and CDR2 is YYEKEE (reference sequence). V lost 1 base and J 0 bases, leaving 8 bases between the germline ends. This CDR3 comprises 14 residues. CDR3 region: CASSLIPSSYEQYF. The CDR3 nucleotides read TGTGCCAGCAGCTTGATACCGAGCTCCTACGAGCAGTACTTC.

On this clone: This same CDR3 is encoded by further DNA sequences in the sample. This rearrangement joins TRBV28 to TRBJ2-7, with 9 bases aligning to TRBD1. V gave up 4 bases and J gave up 0 bases; unmatched junction bases: 4. This CDR3 comprises 15 residues. Germline lookup yields CDR1 MDHEN and CDR2 SYDVKM. CDR3 nucleotide sequence: TGTGCCAGCAGTTCCCGGGACAGGGTCTCCTACGAGCAGTACTTC. It translates to CASSSRDRVSYEQYF.

This chain uses TRBV19 with TRBJ2-2; D may match TRBD1 or TRBD2 (5 bases each). The CDR3 contains 14 residues. V was pared by 8 bases and J by 6 bases, with 16 bases between. The germline V gene has CDR1 LNHDA and CDR2 SQIVND (reference sequence). CDR3 sequence: CASYMWGSAGELFF. CDR3 DNA sequence: TGTGCCAGTTACATGTGGGGGTCGGCCGGGGAGCTGTTTTTT.

V gene TRBV5-1 combines with J gene TRBJ1-3; no clear D gene. The germline gives CDR1 SGHRS, CDR2 YFSETQ. V lost 0 bases, J lost 0 bases, and 7 bases lay in between. This CDR3 contains 15 residues. As DNA, the CDR3 is TGCGCCAGCAGCTTGGCGTCTCACTCTGGAAACACCATATATTTT. Protein product: CASSLASHSGNTIYF. The full variable domain, completed using reference TRBV5-1 and TRBJ1-3, is KAGVTQTPRYLIKTRGQQVTLSCSPISGHRSVSWYQQTPGQGLQFLFEYFSETQRNKGNFPGRFSGRQFSNSRSEMNVSTLELGDSALYLCASSLASHSGNTIYFGEGSWLTVV.

The rearrangement uses TRBV5-1 and TRBJ2-7; possible D gene TRBD2, 5 bases. Germline V gives CDR1 SGHRS, CDR2 YFSETQ. The CDR3 sequence is 15 residues long. Trimming removed 0 bases from V and 3 bases from J, with 13 bases in between. This chain's CDR3 is CASSLGSGGLYEQYF. The CDR3 nucleotides are TGCGCCAGCAGCTTGGGGAGCGGTGGTCTCTACGAGCAGTACTTC.

CDR3: CASSPDPGQPYGYTF. CDR3 nucleotide sequence: TGCGCCAGCAGCCCTGACCCGGGACAACCCTATGGCTACACCTTC. The chain joins TRBV4-3 to TRBJ1-2, with D possibly being TRBD1 (6 bases). V was pared by 4 bases and J by 4 bases, with 16 bases between. CDR1 is LGHNA and CDR2 is YSLEER in the germline V gene. The CDR3 is 15 residues long.

In its sample, this clone was seen once. The chain has TRBV15 and TRBJ2-6, with TRBD1 matching 7 bases. CDR1 LNHNV and CDR2 YYDKDF come from the germline V gene (reference sequence). The CDR3 runs 17 residues. After removal of 5 bases from V and 0 bases from J, the junction contained 7 bases not matched to a gene. CDR3 DNA: TGTGCCACCAGCGAGGACAGGAGGCCCTCTGGGGCCAACGTCCTGACTTTC. Its protein product is CATSEDRRPSGANVLTF.

V gene TRBV19 combines with J gene TRBJ1-4; D ambiguous. Germline lookup yields CDR1 LNHDA and CDR2 SQIVND (reference sequence). The CDR3 has 13 amino acids. Trimming stripped 9 bases from V and 5 bases from J, with 13 bases between. CDR3 loop: CAREELRNEKLFF. CDR3 in DNA: TGTGCCAGAGAGGAACTACGGAATGAAAAACTGTTTTTT.

The V and J genes are TRBV2 and TRBJ2-7, with 7 bases fitting TRBD1. Losses at the gene ends were 6 bases for V and 3 bases for J; bases not matched to a gene: 8. Per the germline V gene, CDR1 is SNHLY and CDR2 is FYNNEI. There are 14 residues in the CDR3. This CDR3 is CASRTGLGHYEQYF. The CDR3 DNA is TGTGCCAGCAGGACAGGGTTGGGGCACTACGAGCAGTACTTC.

Here the CDR3 reads CASSWDRRSYEQYF. CDR3 bases: TGTGCCAGCAGCTGGGACAGGCGGTCCTACGAGCAGTACTTC. J is TRBJ2-7 and V is TRBV6-1, with TRBD1 identical over 8 bases. The V gene end was trimmed by 6 bases and the J gene end by 1 base; junction bases not matched to a gene: 5. This CDR3 spans 14 amino acids. Germline V gene sequence: CDR1 MNHNS, CDR2 SASEGT.

The chain uses TRBV18 and TRBJ2-7; 8 bases fit TRBD2. CDR1 and CDR2 (germline): KGHSH, LQKENI. Trimming cost V 2 bases and J 3 bases; bases outside gene matches: 6. The CDR3 loop spans 15 amino acids. This CDR3 is CASSPGYSGNYEQYF. The CDR3 DNA sequence: TGTGCCAGCTCACCAGGATATAGCGGGAACTACGAGCAGTACTTC.